The clone carrying this T cell receptor (beta chain) is medium-sized (0.01 to 0.1%). The antigen is undetermined. This sample was included in a study of neurological immune-mediated disorders. Study-wide points: The most TCR clonal expansion was seen in HTLV-1-associated myelopathy, and the least was seen in multiple sclerosis, which fell below healthy controls. Sharing of CDR3 amino acid sequences among expanded clones across subjects was absent, suggesting private repertoires in all groups.

CDR3 size: 14 residues. J was trimmed by 3 bases and V by 8 bases; bases with no gene match: 9. Germline V gene lookup returns CDR1 SGHRS and CDR2 YFSETQ. Libraries used 2 million unsorted PBMCs kept frozen in RNAlater. Synthesis of cDNA was accomplished via 5'RACE employing 10-nucleotide random UMIs. One entry per CDR3 protein results from TCRdb running MiXCR on the 5' RACE reads. The data hold some 20,000 distinct CDR3 sequences, with 10% observed a single time. The chain uses TRBV5-1 and TRBJ1-1; TRBD1 aligns across 8 bases. The specimen was PBMCs. The receptor was isolated from a woman aged 55-69 years with HTLV-1-associated myelopathy (HAM/TSP). The CDR3 here is CASRTGQGDTEAFF. As DNA, the CDR3 is TGCGCCAGTCGGACAGGGCAGGGGGACACTGAAGCTTTCTTT.